Sequencing of this TCR beta chain was carried out in a study of cytomegalovirus exposure and HLA in healthy donors. Sequenced by immunoSEQ multiplex PCR; TCRdb stores in-frame clones only, minus some. The sample lists around 52,000 clones; approximately 85% were seen once. The CDR3 sequence is 18 residues long. Per the germline V gene, CDR1 is SGHRS and CDR2 is YFSETQ. V lost 0 bases and J lost 3, with 19 bases in between. V and J are TRBV5-1 and TRBJ2-1; possibly TRBD2 for D (5 bases). The sequencing input was PBMCs. The receptor was derived from a woman in her twenties or thirties in good health and CMV-seronegative. The CDR3 loop is CASSLVSGLHVGYNEQFF. The DNA of the CDR3 is TGCGCCAGCAGCTTGGTGAGCGGACTCCACGTTGGCTACAATGAGCAGTTCTTC.